This T cell receptor (beta chain) was identified during a study of blood T cell repertoires in COVID-19. Study-wide context: T cells, B-cell-depleted T cells, or PBMCs provided the cDNA or gDNA that served as material.

This clone was seen a handful of times. The assay was immunoSEQ multiplex PCR, and TCRdb's table has in-frame clones only and misses some. The table has around 200,000 clones, more than 85% seen once. The V gene's germline CDR1 is LGHNA and CDR2 YNFKEQ. The trim removed 4 bases at V and 0 bases at J, leaving 11 bases unmatched. The CDR3 length is 18 residues. This receptor was taken from a middle-aged man with active or convalescent COVID-19. This chain connects TRBV4-2 to TRBJ2-2, with 7 nucleotides matching TRBD1. The sequenced material came from peripheral blood. The CDR3 here is CASSPDVDRFANTGELFF. The CDR3 DNA is TGTGCCAGCAGCCCCGACGTGGACAGGTTCGCGAACACCGGGGAGCTGTTTTTT.